This entry concerns a single T cell receptor (beta chain). Method: immunoSEQ multiplex PCR; TCRdb's copy keeps in-frame clones and lacks some. The profile shows roughly 760,000 clones, 74% of them singletons. The data derive from a study of shared clonotypes between healthy human individuals. This TCR came from a woman under 40 in good health. The specimen was memory CD4+ T cells sorted from blood. Regarding subset: CD45RA-negative fraction.

The CDR3: CASSFWQKIAKNIQYF. The DNA for the CDR3 is TGTGCCAGCAGCTTCTGGCAGAAAATAGCCAAAAACATTCAGTACTTC. V and J are TRBV5-6 and TRBJ2-4; D gene uncertain. CDR3 length: 16 amino acids. V was clipped by 2 bases and J by 0 bases, with 12 bases between them. Germline V CDR1 and CDR2: SGHDT, YYEEEE.